Listed below are T cell receptor beta chains from one sample, sequenced in a study of T cells in Graves' hyperthyroidism and ophthalmopathy. TCRdb reprocessed the multiplex PCR reads via MiXCR and lists one record per CDR3 protein. This table has about 300,000 distinct CDR3 sequences, around 16% appearing once. The sequenced sample consisted of blood. The receptors here all came from a man aged 30 to 39 with Graves' hyperthyroidism. Each CDR3 is given with its conserved first and last residue. Each record gives: V gene, D gene, J gene, clone size, CDR3 protein, CDR3 DNA. A D gene is named only where the DNA matches it firmly. Clone size is given for some rows only: seen once, a few or many times, or a class if the clone is expanded.

V: TRBV6-1
D: -
J: TRBJ1-2
size: many
CDR3: CASMSRSRLGYGYTF
DNA: TGTGCCAGCATGTCTAGAAGCCGACTCGGCTATGGCTACACCTTC

V: TRBV28
D: -
J: TRBJ1-5
size: -
CDR3: CASSLGGYNQPQHF
DNA: TGTGCCAGCAGTTTAGGGGGGTACAATCAGCCCCAGCATTTT

V: TRBV20-1
D: -
J: TRBJ2-7
size: many
CDR3: CSARDIGSHEQYF
DNA: TGCAGTGCTAGAGATATTGGAAGCCACGAGCAGTACTTC

V: TRBV6-2/TRBV6-3
D: TRBD1
J: TRBJ2-2
size: many
CDR3: CASTYLIPGQGASNTGELFF
DNA: TGTGCCAGCACTTACCTCATTCCGGGACAGGGAGCGTCGAACACCGGGGAGCTGTTTTTT

V: TRBV2
D: TRBD2
J: TRBJ2-7
size: many
CDR3: CASSDSGRTSYEQYF
DNA: TGTGCCAGCAGTGATAGCGGGAGAACATCCTACGAGCAGTACTTC

V: TRBV19
D: TRBD2
J: TRBJ2-3
size: -
CDR3: CASSPSGRADTQYF
DNA: TGTGCCAGTAGCCCTAGCGGGAGGGCAGATACGCAGTATTTT

V: TRBV28
D: -
J: TRBJ1-2
size: many
CDR3: CASSESPSNYGYTF
DNA: TGTGCCAGCAGTGAATCTCCCTCTAACTATGGCTACACCTTC

V: TRBV4-1
D: -
J: TRBJ2-3
size: few
CDR3: CASSQPAGTDTQYF
DNA: TGCGCCAGCAGCCAACCCGCCGGCACAGATACGCAGTATTTT

V: TRBV27
D: -
J: TRBJ2-1
size: many
CDR3: CASSPSGGLFNEQFF
DNA: TGTGCCAGCAGTCCGTCTGGAGGACTCTTCAATGAGCAGTTCTTC

V: TRBV5-1
D: -
J: TRBJ1-2
size: few
CDR3: CASSPAPGSYGYTF
DNA: TGCGCCAGCAGTCCCGCCCCAGGGAGCTATGGCTACACCTTC

V: TRBV7-9
D: -
J: TRBJ1-1
size: few
CDR3: CASSFAETEAFF
DNA: TGTGCCAGCAGCTTCGCGGAGACTGAAGCTTTCTTT

V: TRBV6-1
D: -
J: TRBJ2-1
size: many
CDR3: CASSSEIPQTYNEQFF
DNA: TGTGCCAGCAGTTCCGAAATTCCCCAAACCTACAATGAGCAGTTCTTC

V: TRBV11-2
D: -
J: TRBJ2-7
size: -
CDR3: CASSQGTWYEQYF
DNA: TGTGCCAGCAGCCAGGGTACGTGGTACGAGCAGTACTTC

V: TRBV5-1
D: -
J: TRBJ2-7
size: many
CDR3: CASSSSPGLNYEQYF
DNA: TGCGCCAGCAGCTCATCACCAGGGCTTAACTACGAGCAGTACTTC

V: TRBV4-2
D: -
J: TRBJ2-1
size: once
CDR3: CASSPGLAMSRAF
DNA: TGTGCCAGCAGCCCGGGCCTTGCAATGAGCAGAGCCTTC